The next 21 T cell receptor beta chains were all read from a single sample in a study of neurological immune-mediated disorders. TCRdb itself ran the 5' RACE reads through MiXCR, one entry per CDR3 protein. This table has about 52,000 distinct CDR3 sequences, around 3.5% appearing once. The specimen sequenced was PBMCs. The receptors shown here come from a man between 60 and 75 years old with multiple sclerosis.

This clonotype was counted at least ten times. The chain has TRBV5-1 and TRBJ1-1, with D possibly being TRBD1 (6 bases). The ends were cut back, 5 bases at V and 1 base at J, with 15 bases in the middle. Germline V gives CDR1 SGHRS, CDR2 YFSETQ. The CDR3 has 15 residues. The CDR3 is CASRMWGTTNTEAFF. The CDR3 DNA reads as TGCGCCAGCAGAATGTGGGGGACAACGAACACTGAAGCTTTCTTT.

This clonotype was seen many times. The genes are TRBV7-9 and TRBJ1-1, with D possibly being TRBD1 (5 bases). With 2 bases removed from V and 7 bases from J, the gap between germline ends came to 14 bases. The CDR3 runs 14 residues. Looked up from germline, CDR1 is SEHNR and CDR2 is FQNEAQ (reference sequence). The CDR3 region is CASSLRGGTGEAFF. The CDR3 DNA reads as TGTGCCAGCAGCTTAAGGGGAGGGACCGGTGAAGCTTTCTTT.

This clonotype was picked up many times. The genes are TRBV2 and TRBJ2-1, with 14 positions matching TRBD2. The junction had 3 bases not matched to a gene; V was cut back by 6 bases and J by 5 bases. This CDR3 region has 15 residues. Per germline, CDR1 SNHLY and CDR2 FYNNEI. CDR3 protein: CASRRLAGGDNEQFF. The CDR3 DNA follows: TGTGCCAGCAGACGACTAGCGGGAGGGGACAATGAGCAGTTCTTC.

This clonotype was seen repeatedly, ten times or more. The rearrangement joins TRBV7-2 to TRBJ1-1; D is unresolved. The germline V gene encodes CDR1 SGHTA and CDR2 FQGNSA. The CDR3 has 17 residues. The V and J ends lost 5 bases and 1 base respectively, with 20 bases between them. CDR3 in DNA: TGTGCCAGCAGCCCCGACTTCGTAATGAGGTGGAACACTGAAGCTTTCTTT. Translation gives CASSPDFVMRWNTEAFF. Combining the CDR3 with reference TRBV7-2 and TRBJ1-1 gives the whole variable domain GAGVSQSPSNKVTEKGKDVELRCDPISGHTALYWYRQSLGQGLEFLIYFQGNSAPDKSGLPSDRFSAERTGGSVSTLTIQRTQQEDSAVYLCASSPDFVMRWNTEAFFGQGTRLTVV.

This clonotype was observed at least ten times. The V and J genes are TRBV10-3 and TRBJ2-3; 7 bases fit TRBD2. V was clipped by 6 bases and J by 2 bases; unmatched bases: 8. The germline gives CDR1 ENHRY, CDR2 SYGVKD. CDR3 length: 15 residues. CDR3 in DNA: TGTGCCATCAGCCTCCGGGGGGAGGACACAGATACGCAGTATTTT. Its translation: CAISLRGEDTDTQYF.

Within the sample, this clonotype is medium-sized. The gene calls are TRBV20-1 and TRBJ2-5; no clear D. Germline lookup yields CDR1 DFQATT and CDR2 SNEGSKA (reference sequence). The CDR3 totals 14 residues. With 0 bases removed from V and 0 bases from J, the gap between germline ends came to 8 bases. CDR3 bases: TGCAGTGCTAGAGATATTCGGGACCAAGAGACCCAGTACTTC. This sequence encodes CSARDIRDQETQYF.

V gene TRBV5-1 combines with J gene TRBJ2-7; tentative D call: TRBD1 (5 bases). This CDR3 has 14 amino acids. Germline V gene data show CDR1 as SGHRS and CDR2 as YFSETQ. Between the trimmed V and J ends, which lost 0 bases and 2 bases, there was a span of 9 bases. DNA of the CDR3: TGCGCCAGCAGCTTGGTCGACAGTGCCTACGAGCAGTACTTC. It encodes CASSLVDSAYEQYF.

This clonotype was counted ten times or more. The V call is TRBV5-1, the J call TRBJ2-2; D not resolved. The germline CDR1 and CDR2 sequences are SGHRS and YFSETQ. This CDR3 contains 16 residues. V was clipped by 1 base and J by 1 base, with 11 bases between them. The CDR3: CASSLRAAENTGELFF. Here the CDR3 DNA reads TGCGCCAGCAGCTTGAGAGCAGCCGAGAACACCGGGGAGCTGTTTTTT.

In this sample, this clonotype turned up many times. The J gene is TRBJ2-3, the V gene TRBV20-1; 8 bases agree with TRBD2. After removal of 4 bases from V and 1 base from J, the junction contained 4 bases not matched to a gene. Germline V CDR1 and CDR2: DFQATT, SNEGSKA (reference sequence). This CDR3 spans 14 amino acids. The CDR3: CSAKAGVGTDTQYF. The CDR3 region has the DNA TGCAGTGCTAAAGCGGGGGTGGGCACAGATACGCAGTATTTT.

The table lists this clonotype with many counts. The chain is built from TRBV5-1 and TRBJ1-4; D is uncertain. V was cut by 0 bases and J by 0 bases, with 12 bases left in between. This CDR3 has 17 residues. Germline V gives CDR1 SGHRS, CDR2 YFSETQ. CDR3 protein: CASSLAPGDATNEKLFF. The CDR3 DNA follows: TGCGCCAGCAGCTTGGCCCCAGGAGATGCAACTAATGAAAAACTGTTTTTT.

The sample holds a few counts of this clonotype. This rearrangement joins TRBV20-1 to TRBJ1-2; D unclear. The germline CDR1 and CDR2 sequences are DFQATT and SNEGSKA (reference sequence). V was clipped by 3 bases and J by 5 bases, with 13 bases between them. CDR3 size: 13 residues. The CDR3 DNA sequence: TGCAGTGCTAGGTCCTCGAATCTTTATGGCTACACCTTC. Translation: CSARSSNLYGYTF.

In this sample, this clonotype turned up many times. The chain is built from TRBV5-1 and TRBJ2-2; D is undetermined. The CDR3 sequence is 13 residues long. CDR1 SGHRS and CDR2 YFSETQ come from the germline V gene. V was cut by 0 bases and J by 3 bases, with 3 bases left in between. CDR3 nucleotides: TGCGCCAGCAGCTTGGACGACACCGGGGAGCTGTTTTTT. Protein product: CASSLDDTGELFF.

This clonotype has ten or more counts. The chain is built from TRBV5-1 and TRBJ2-7; 8 nucleotides match TRBD2. The CDR3 totals 15 residues. The V gene's germline CDR1 is SGHRS and CDR2 YFSETQ. V gave up 3 bases and J gave up 5 bases; unmatched junction bases: 10. CDR3 residues: CASSSSGTSIHEQYF. CDR3 DNA: TGCGCCAGCAGCTCTTCCGGGACTAGTATACACGAGCAGTACTTC.

This clonotype has ten or more counts. V is TRBV20-1 and J is TRBJ2-7; 7 bases map to TRBD2. Trimming removed 0 bases from V and 3 bases from J; junction bases left unmatched: 5. Germline V gives CDR1 DFQATT, CDR2 SNEGSKA (reference sequence). The CDR3 covers 14 residues. This chain's CDR3 is CSARDGASGYEQYF. The CDR3 bases are TGCAGTGCTAGAGATGGGGCTAGCGGCTACGAGCAGTACTTC.

This clonotype appeared many times. V usage is TRBV20-1 and J usage is TRBJ1-6; 8 bases align to TRBD1. The ends lost 5 bases at V and 10 bases at J; junction bases unmatched: 13. Germline V gene lookup returns CDR1 DFQATT and CDR2 SNEGSKA (reference sequence). The CDR3 has 15 amino acids. This CDR3 reads CSAAPRTGGFSPLHF. Written as DNA, the CDR3 is TGCAGTGCTGCGCCACGCACAGGGGGTTTCTCACCCCTCCACTTT.

This clonotype was seen ten or more times. V usage is TRBV2 and J usage is TRBJ1-2; a weak D match, TRBD1 (5 bases). Germline assignment: CDR1 SNHLY and CDR2 FYNNEI. This CDR3 has 15 residues. Trimming shortened V by 2 bases and J by 4 bases, and 14 bases separated the two germline ends. The CDR3 DNA reads TGTGCCAGCAGTGAAATAAGGCTAGGGGCCTATGGCTACACCTTC. Protein product: CASSEIRLGAYGYTF.

V usage is TRBV7-7 and J usage is TRBJ2-5, with a tentative D call TRBD2 (5 bases). The CDR3 is 14 residues long. The V gene lost 5 bases and the J gene lost 5 bases, with 15 bases spanning the gap. Germline CDR1 reads SSHAT; CDR2 reads FNYEAQ (reference sequence). The CDR3 spells CASSRTGVRETQYF. DNA for the CDR3: TGTGCCAGCAGCCGTACCGGGGTGAGGGAGACCCAGTACTTC. The full variable domain, with the rest looked up from reference TRBV7-7 and TRBJ2-5, is GAGVSQSPRYKVTKRGQDVTLRCDPISSHATLYWYQQALGQGPEFLTYFNYEAQPDKSGLPSDRFSAERPEGSISTLTIQRTEQRDSAMYRCASSRTGVRETQYFGPGTRLLVL.

This clonotype was counted ten times or more. The chain uses TRBV20-1 and TRBJ2-3; D unresolved. Germline values: CDR1 DFQATT, CDR2 SNEGSKA (reference sequence). The CDR3 length is 13 residues. Trimming shortened V by 6 bases and J by 3 bases, and 13 bases separated the two germline ends. CDR3 sequence reads: CSASDPNTDTQYF. CDR3 nucleotides: TGCAGTGCCTCAGATCCTAATACAGATACGCAGTATTTT.

The chain has TRBV28 and TRBJ1-5; the D is unclear. V dropped 8 bases and J dropped 1 base, with 9 bases sitting between them. Germline values: CDR1 MDHEN, CDR2 SYDVKM. This CDR3 spans 13 amino acids. The CDR3 protein is CASGGQSNQPQHF. For the CDR3, the DNA is TGTGCCAGCGGCGGTCAAAGCAATCAGCCCCAGCATTTT.

This clonotype occurred many times. The rearrangement uses TRBV29-1 and TRBJ2-7; 7 bases are a match to TRBD1. This CDR3 spans 13 amino acids. J lost 7 bases, V lost 6 bases, and 12 bases had no gene match. From germline, CDR1 is SQVTM and CDR2 ANQGSEA. As DNA, the CDR3 is TGCAGCGTGAAAGTGACAGGGCTAGGGGAGCAGTACTTC. It yields the protein CSVKVTGLGEQYF.

This clonotype was counted many times. V gene TRBV5-1 combines with J gene TRBJ2-1, with 7 bases that match TRBD2. The CDR3 spans 14 residues. Germline lookup yields CDR1 SGHRS and CDR2 YFSETQ. The V segment lost 3 bases and the J segment 8 bases; nucleotides outside the gene matches: 8. For the CDR3, the DNA is TGCGCCAGCAGCTATCGTCCGGGGGGTCATGAGCAGTTCTTC. It specifies CASSYRPGGHEQFF.